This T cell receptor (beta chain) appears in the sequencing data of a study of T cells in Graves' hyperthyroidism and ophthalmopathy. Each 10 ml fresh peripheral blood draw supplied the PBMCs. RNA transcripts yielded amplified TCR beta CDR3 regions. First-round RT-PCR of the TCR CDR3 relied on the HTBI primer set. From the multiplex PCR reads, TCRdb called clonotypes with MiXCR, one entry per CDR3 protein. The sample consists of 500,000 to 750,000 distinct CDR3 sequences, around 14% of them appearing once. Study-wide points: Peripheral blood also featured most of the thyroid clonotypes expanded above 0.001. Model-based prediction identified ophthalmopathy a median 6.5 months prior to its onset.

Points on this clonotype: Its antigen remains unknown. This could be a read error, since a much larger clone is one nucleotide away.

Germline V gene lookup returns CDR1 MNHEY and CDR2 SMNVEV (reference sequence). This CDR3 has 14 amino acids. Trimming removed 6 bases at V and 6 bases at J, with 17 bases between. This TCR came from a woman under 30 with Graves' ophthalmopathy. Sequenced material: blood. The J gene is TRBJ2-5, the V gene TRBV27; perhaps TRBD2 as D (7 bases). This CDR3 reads CASSSGTRGQTQYF. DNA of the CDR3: TGTGCCAGCAGCAGCGGGACAAGGGGTCAGACCCAGTACTTC.